Included here is one TCR beta chain sequence, with context. Here immunoSEQ multiplex PCR was the method, and the copy in TCRdb shows in-frame clones only, minus some. The table has approximately 210,000 clones, roughly nine tenths seen once. These data are taken from a study of control samples from healthy donors and cancer patients. Per the germline V gene, CDR1 is MNHNY and CDR2 is SVGAGI (reference sequence). The CDR3 totals 16 residues. The germline V and J ends were trimmed by 0 bases and 6 bases, with 15 bases remaining between them. The genes are TRBV6-6 and TRBJ1-5; possibly TRBD1 for D (6 bases). Sequencing was carried out using blood. This TCR derives from a man between 25 and 39 years old in good health. CDR3 in amino acids: CASSYSFGGAGQPQHF. The DNA for the CDR3 is TGTGCCAGCAGTTACTCGTTTGGGGGGGCCGGTCAGCCCCAGCATTTT.